This T cell receptor beta chain was sequenced during a study of beta chain features in type 1 diabetes. Study at large: Patients shared similar age, gender and cell yields with healthy donors. Whole-study results and caveats: The naive, central memory and Treg TCRB repertoires of patients appeared to be more similar to one another than those of healthy donors. A moderate, significant TCRB CDR3 shortening appeared in type 1 diabetes across four CD4+ subsets. These data did not resolve whether HLA type affects TCRB rearrangement.

To note about this clone: No antigen is known for it.

The germline CDR1 and CDR2 sequences are SGHNT and YYREEE (reference sequence). V lost 1 base to trimming and J lost 6 bases, with 12 bases between them. This CDR3 spans 14 amino acids. CD45RO/CCR7/CD25/CD127/CD95/CD27 sorting isolated CD4+ naive, central memory, regulatory and stem cell-like memory cells. The investigators reverse transcribed all of the isolated RNA, so they sequenced expressed TCRB transcripts. TCRdb's table, derived via immunoSEQ multiplex PCR, lists solely in-frame clones and lacks some. In the table there are hundreds of thousands of clones, under 13% of which are singletons. The sequenced sample was naive CD4+ T cells from blood. This clonotype originated in a man under 40 with type 1 diabetes. The chain is built from TRBV5-4 and TRBJ2-3; D perhaps matches TRBD1 (5 bases). The CDR3 coding sequence is TGTGCCAGCAGCTTGAAGGGGCAGAGGGATACGCAGTATTTT. This encodes CASSLKGQRDTQYF.